Listed below are T cell receptor beta chains from one sample, sequenced in a study of identical twins. TCRdb re-called the 5' RACE reads through MiXCR, storing one row per CDR3 protein. The sample lists hundreds of thousands of distinct CDR3 sequences, around 6% occurring once. The source material was naive T cells sorted from blood. Receptor source: a man aged 18 to 30 in good health. Each CDR3 is given with its conserved first and last residue. The D gene is left open where the match is weak. Clone size is shown for a subset of rows, as once, few, many or a class of expanded clone.

v_gene	abundance	j_gene	d_gene	CDR3aa	CDR3nt
TRBV29-1	few	TRBJ1-2	-	CSESGSSAGYTF	TGCAGCGAGTCAGGTTCATCGGCCGGCTACACCTTC
TRBV5-1	many	TRBJ2-3	-	CASSFTSPLWDTQYF	TGCGCCAGCAGCTTTACTAGCCCGCTATGGGATACGCAGTATTTT
TRBV7-2	-	TRBJ1-1	-	CASSLQRGGNTEAFF	TGTGCCAGCAGCTTACAAAGAGGCGGGAACACTGAAGCTTTCTTT
TRBV25-1	few	TRBJ2-1	TRBD2	CASSPSSGISSYNEQFF	TGTGCCAGCAGTCCGTCTAGCGGGATCAGCTCCTACAATGAGCAGTTCTTC
TRBV12-3/TRBV12-4	-	TRBJ2-2	TRBD2	CASSPKTRTSGINTGELFF	TGTGCCAGCAGTCCTAAAACTAGGACTAGCGGAATAAACACCGGGGAGCTGTTTTTT
TRBV7-2	many	TRBJ2-1	-	CASSDGAAYNEQFF	TGTGCCAGCAGTGACGGAGCAGCCTACAATGAGCAGTTCTTC
TRBV3-1	many	TRBJ2-1	-	CASSQVNRVFEQFF	TGTGCCAGCAGCCAAGTGAACAGGGTCTTTGAGCAGTTCTTC
TRBV25-1	many	TRBJ2-4	-	CASSLGTNIQYF	TGTGCCAGCAGTCTGGGGACAAACATTCAGTACTTC
TRBV11-1	-	TRBJ2-3	-	CASSLAPAGLSTDTQYF	TGTGCCAGCAGCTTAGCCCCCGCGGGCCTAAGCACAGATACGCAGTATTTT
TRBV29-1	few	TRBJ2-7	TRBD2	CSATLLAATYEQYF	TGCAGCGCAACCCTGCTAGCGGCCACCTACGAGCAGTACTTC
TRBV18	few	TRBJ2-7	-	CASSQQDSYEQYF	TGTGCCAGCTCCCAACAGGACTCCTACGAGCAGTACTTC
TRBV18	few	TRBJ2-3	TRBD2	CASSRSGDYRRMGTDTQYF	TGTGCCAGCTCACGATCCGGGGACTACCGGAGAATGGGCACAGATACGCAGTATTTT
TRBV6-5	many	TRBJ2-5	-	CASSYSTSLSETQYF	TGTGCCAGCAGTTACTCCACCTCCTTGTCGGAGACCCAGTACTTC
TRBV9	-	TRBJ2-1	-	CASSNGGHLGAEQFF	TGTGCCAGCAGCAATGGGGGGCACCTTGGTGCGGAGCAGTTCTTC
TRBV10-3	many	TRBJ2-3	-	CAIKAGTSTDTQYF	TGTGCCATCAAGGCGGGAACAAGCACAGATACGCAGTATTTT
TRBV7-6	-	TRBJ2-2	TRBD2	CASKMTSGPSTGELFF	TGTGCCAGCAAGATGACTAGCGGCCCTTCCACCGGGGAGCTGTTTTTT
TRBV5-1	many	TRBJ1-2	-	CASRNLLKPNYGYTF	TGCGCCAGCAGGAACCTACTGAAACCCAACTATGGCTACACCTTC
TRBV10-3	many	TRBJ1-2	-	CAISESWIGDGYTF	TGTGCCATCAGTGAGTCCTGGATCGGGGATGGCTACACCTTC
TRBV20-1	-	TRBJ2-1	-	CSAIRGSSSYNEQFF	TGCAGTGCTATTCGGGGCTCAAGCTCCTACAATGAGCAGTTCTTC
TRBV20-1	many	TRBJ2-5	-	CSARDLGDVETQYF	TGCAGTGCTAGAGATCTCGGGGATGTCGAGACCCAGTACTTC
TRBV28	many	TRBJ2-7	TRBD1	CASGQVPSYEQYF	TGTGCCAGCGGACAGGTACCGTCCTACGAGCAGTACTTC
TRBV3-1	few	TRBJ2-4	-	CASSLRTGLAKNIQYF	TGTGCCAGCAGCCTTAGAACGGGTCTAGCCAAAAACATTCAGTACTTC
TRBV7-9	-	TRBJ2-1	-	CASSSGDWGSYNEQFF	TGTGCCAGCAGCTCTGGGGACTGGGGCTCCTACAATGAGCAGTTCTTC
TRBV5-1	many	TRBJ1-1	TRBD1	CASTRQLGQGQDTEAFF	TGCGCCAGCACTCGCCAGCTCGGACAGGGTCAAGACACTGAAGCTTTCTTT
TRBV9	-	TRBJ2-5	-	CASSVAPSLGGETQYF	TGTGCCAGCAGCGTAGCTCCGAGTCTAGGAGGGGAGACCCAGTACTTC
TRBV5-1	many	TRBJ1-1	-	CASSHQEGVNTEAFF	TGCGCCAGCAGTCACCAGGAAGGGGTCAACACTGAAGCTTTCTTT
TRBV20-1	many	TRBJ2-5	TRBD2	CSAPREGQETQYF	TGCAGTGCACCACGGGAGGGCCAAGAGACCCAGTACTTC
TRBV7-9	few	TRBJ2-2	TRBD2	CASRGSGSSGELFF	TGTGCCAGCAGGGGTAGCGGGAGTTCCGGGGAGCTGTTTTTT
TRBV27	many	TRBJ2-5	-	CASSLLSGGLTVETQYF	TGTGCCAGCAGTTTATTATCAGGGGGACTGACCGTTGAGACCCAGTACTTC
TRBV9	many	TRBJ2-5	TRBD1	CASSTQGAETQYF	TGTGCCAGCAGCACACAGGGGGCGGAGACCCAGTACTTC
TRBV3-1	-	TRBJ2-3	-	CASSQDLAVTDTQYF	TGTGCCAGCAGCCAAGATCTAGCAGTCACAGATACGCAGTATTTT
TRBV4-3	many	TRBJ2-2	-	CASSQGRKNTGELFF	TGCGCCAGCAGCCAAGGTCGAAAGAACACCGGGGAGCTGTTTTTT
TRBV6-1	few	TRBJ2-3	TRBD2	CASRGLESPTDTQYF	TGTGCCAGCAGGGGACTAGAAAGTCCGACAGATACGCAGTATTTT
TRBV5-5	few	TRBJ2-1	TRBD2	CASSFPLLAGVENEQFF	TGTGCCAGCAGCTTCCCACTACTAGCGGGAGTTGAAAATGAGCAGTTCTTC
TRBV9	many	TRBJ2-5	-	CASRGEGLQETQYF	TGTGCCAGCAGGGGTGAAGGACTCCAAGAGACCCAGTACTTC
TRBV6-5	-	TRBJ1-2	TRBD1	CASSYRDSSYGYTF	TGTGCCAGCAGTTACCGGGACAGCTCATATGGCTACACCTTC
TRBV12-3/TRBV12-4	-	TRBJ2-2	-	CASRILLWGTSGELFF	TGTGCCAGCAGAATCCTTCTCTGGGGAACCTCCGGGGAGCTGTTTTTT
TRBV7-2	few	TRBJ1-4	-	CASSPGGHPEKLFF	TGTGCCAGCAGCCCCGGTGGGCACCCTGAAAAACTGTTTTTT
TRBV29-1	many	TRBJ2-7	-	CSVGHRPGSYEQYF	TGCAGCGTTGGGCATCGCCCGGGCTCCTACGAGCAGTACTTC
TRBV7-9	many	TRBJ2-2	TRBD2	CASTSGGNTGELFF	TGTGCCAGTACTAGCGGAGGAAACACCGGGGAGCTGTTTTTT
TRBV6-2/TRBV6-3	few	TRBJ2-7	-	CASISRFVPGDLGEQYF	TGTGCCAGCATCTCCCGTTTTGTTCCCGGGGACCTGGGCGAGCAGTACTTC
TRBV7-6	-	TRBJ2-6	-	CASSPDRASGANVLTF	TGTGCCAGCAGCCCGGACAGAGCCTCTGGGGCCAACGTCCTGACTTTC
TRBV5-1	many	TRBJ2-3	TRBD2	CASSLEGGAGARYF	TGCGCCAGCAGCTTGGAGGGTGGCGCGGGAGCGAGGTATTTT
TRBV30	-	TRBJ2-3	TRBD2	CASGAGGPADTQYF	TGTGCCTCCGGGGCGGGAGGCCCCGCAGATACGCAGTATTTT
TRBV24-1	many	TRBJ2-3	-	CATSGRVLSSNTDTQYF	TGTGCCACCAGTGGAAGGGTTTTATCCTCGAACACAGATACGCAGTATTTT
TRBV29-1	many	TRBJ2-3	TRBD1	CSVNGDRGTTGYTQYF	TGCAGCGTTAACGGAGACAGGGGGACGACAGGGTATACGCAGTATTTT
TRBV29-1	many	TRBJ2-1	TRBD1	CSVVYRDRHNEQFF	TGCAGCGTTGTATATCGGGACAGGCACAATGAGCAGTTCTTC
TRBV20-1	many	TRBJ1-1	-	CSAPVAGNTEAFF	TGCAGTGCCCCCGTCGCGGGGAACACTGAAGCTTTCTTT
TRBV6-5	many	TRBJ2-2	-	CASWRGTGELFF	TGTGCCAGCTGGCGAGGGACCGGGGAGCTGTTTTTT
TRBV4-2	few	TRBJ1-2	TRBD1	CASSPTPGQGSYGYTF	TGTGCCAGCAGCCCTACGCCGGGACAGGGGTCCTATGGCTACACCTTC
TRBV6-1	-	TRBJ2-7	-	CASRGDRPPSYEQYF	TGTGCCAGCAGGGGCGACAGGCCCCCCTCCTACGAGCAGTACTTC
TRBV4-2	many	TRBJ2-1	-	CASSHRNEQFF	TGTGCCAGCAGCCACCGGAATGAGCAGTTCTTC
TRBV19	-	TRBJ2-3	-	CASSIGRTERFDTQYF	TGTGCCAGTAGTATTGGTAGGACAGAGAGATTCGATACGCAGTATTTT
TRBV29-1	many	TRBJ2-1	-	CSVGWGDEQFF	TGCAGCGTTGGGTGGGGCGATGAGCAGTTCTTC
TRBV5-1	few	TRBJ2-3	TRBD2	CASSGGLESTDTQYF	TGCGCCAGCAGCGGGGGACTAGAGAGCACAGATACGCAGTATTTT